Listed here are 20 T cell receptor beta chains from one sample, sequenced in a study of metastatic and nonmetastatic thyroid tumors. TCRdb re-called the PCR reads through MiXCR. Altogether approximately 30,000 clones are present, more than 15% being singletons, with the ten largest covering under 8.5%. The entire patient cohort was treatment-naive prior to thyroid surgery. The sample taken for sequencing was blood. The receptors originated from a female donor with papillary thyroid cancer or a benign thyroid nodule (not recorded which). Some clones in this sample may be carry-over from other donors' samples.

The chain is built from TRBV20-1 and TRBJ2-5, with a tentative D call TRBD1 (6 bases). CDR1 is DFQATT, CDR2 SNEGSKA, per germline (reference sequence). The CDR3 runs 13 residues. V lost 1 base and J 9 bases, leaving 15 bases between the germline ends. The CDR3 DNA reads TGCAGTGCTAGAGCGGCAGGGGATTTGGCCCAGTACTTC. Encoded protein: CSARAAGDLAQYF.

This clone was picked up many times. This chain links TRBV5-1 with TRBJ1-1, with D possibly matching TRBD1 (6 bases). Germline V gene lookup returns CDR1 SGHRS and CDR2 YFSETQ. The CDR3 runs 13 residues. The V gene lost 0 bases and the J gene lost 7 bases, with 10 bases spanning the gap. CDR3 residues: CASSLDRALEAFF. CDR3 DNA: TGCGCCAGCAGCTTGGACAGGGCTCTTGAAGCTTTCTTT.

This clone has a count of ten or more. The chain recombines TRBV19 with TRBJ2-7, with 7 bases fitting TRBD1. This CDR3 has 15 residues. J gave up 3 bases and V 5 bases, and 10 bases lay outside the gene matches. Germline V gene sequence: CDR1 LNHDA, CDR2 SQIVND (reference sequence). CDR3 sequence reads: CASSSGDSRNYEQYF. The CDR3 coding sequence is TGTGCCAGTAGTTCCGGGGACAGCCGAAACTACGAGCAGTACTTC.

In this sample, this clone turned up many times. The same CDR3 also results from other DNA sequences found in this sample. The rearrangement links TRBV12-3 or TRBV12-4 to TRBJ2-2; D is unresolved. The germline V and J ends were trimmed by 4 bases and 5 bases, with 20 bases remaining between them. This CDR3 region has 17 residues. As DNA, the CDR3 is TGTGCCAGCAGTTCCCGCGATATGGGTAGTTGGACCGGGGAGCTGTTTTTT. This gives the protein CASSSRDMGSWTGELFF.

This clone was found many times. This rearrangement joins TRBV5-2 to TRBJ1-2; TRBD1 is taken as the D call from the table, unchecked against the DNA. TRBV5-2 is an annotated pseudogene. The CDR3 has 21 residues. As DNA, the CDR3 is TGTGCCAGCAACCGAGCCCTGCTGGGACGGGACAGGGGAACGGGTGGCTATGGCTACACCTTC. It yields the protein CASNRALLGRDRGTGGYGYTF.

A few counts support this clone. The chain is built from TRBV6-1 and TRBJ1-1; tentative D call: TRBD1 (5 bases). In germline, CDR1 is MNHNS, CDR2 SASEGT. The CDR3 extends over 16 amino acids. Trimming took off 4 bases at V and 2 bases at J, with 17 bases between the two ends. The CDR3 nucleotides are TGTGCCAGCAGTGCCCTGGGTCGGGGGGTTAACACTGAAGCTTTCTTT. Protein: CASSALGRGVNTEAFF.

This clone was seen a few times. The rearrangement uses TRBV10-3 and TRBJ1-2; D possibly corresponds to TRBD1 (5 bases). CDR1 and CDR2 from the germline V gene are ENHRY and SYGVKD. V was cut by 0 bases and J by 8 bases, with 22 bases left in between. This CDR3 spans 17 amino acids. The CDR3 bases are TGTGCCATCAGTGAGTCCTCTCGCGCCGTCTCCTCAGGGGGCTACACCTTC. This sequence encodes CAISESSRAVSSGGYTF.

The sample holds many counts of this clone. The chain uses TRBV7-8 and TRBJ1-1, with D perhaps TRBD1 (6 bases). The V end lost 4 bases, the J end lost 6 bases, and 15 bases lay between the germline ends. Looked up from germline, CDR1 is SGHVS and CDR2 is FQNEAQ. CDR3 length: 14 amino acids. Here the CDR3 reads CASSSNWGRAEAFF. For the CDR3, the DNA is TGTGCCAGCAGCTCAAACTGGGGGCGGGCTGAAGCTTTCTTT.

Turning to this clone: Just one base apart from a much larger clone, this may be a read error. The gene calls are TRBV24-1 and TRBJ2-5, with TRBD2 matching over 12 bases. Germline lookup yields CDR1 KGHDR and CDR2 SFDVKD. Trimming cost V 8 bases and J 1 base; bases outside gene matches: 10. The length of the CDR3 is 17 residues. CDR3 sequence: CATIKGLAGLSQETQYF. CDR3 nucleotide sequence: TGTGCCACCATCAAGGGACTAGCGGGCCTATCCCAAGAGACCCAGTACTTC.

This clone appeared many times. CDR3 DNA: TGTGCCAGCAGTTGGCAGCAAACTAGCACAGATACGCAGTATTTT. This sequence encodes CASSWQQTSTDTQYF. The J gene is TRBJ2-3, the V gene TRBV12-3 or TRBV12-4, with D unclear. The V end was cut by 4 bases, the J end by 0 bases, with 11 bases between. The CDR3 is 15 amino acids.

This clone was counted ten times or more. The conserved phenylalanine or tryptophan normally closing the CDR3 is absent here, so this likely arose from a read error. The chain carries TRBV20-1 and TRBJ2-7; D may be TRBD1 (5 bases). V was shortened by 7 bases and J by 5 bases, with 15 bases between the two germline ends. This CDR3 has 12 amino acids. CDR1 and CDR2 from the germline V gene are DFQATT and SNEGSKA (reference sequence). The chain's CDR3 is CSVDRGRNEQYS. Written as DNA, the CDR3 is TGCAGTGTTGATAGGGGTAGGAACGAGCAGTACTCC.

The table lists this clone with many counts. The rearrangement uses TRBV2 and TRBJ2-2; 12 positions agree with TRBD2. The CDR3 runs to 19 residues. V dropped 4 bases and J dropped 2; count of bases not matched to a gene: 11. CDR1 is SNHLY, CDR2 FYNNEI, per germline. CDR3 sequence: CASSVYVLGLAGNTGELFF. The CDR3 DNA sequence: TGTGCCAGCAGTGTTTATGTATTAGGACTAGCGGGAAACACCGGGGAGCTGTTTTTT.

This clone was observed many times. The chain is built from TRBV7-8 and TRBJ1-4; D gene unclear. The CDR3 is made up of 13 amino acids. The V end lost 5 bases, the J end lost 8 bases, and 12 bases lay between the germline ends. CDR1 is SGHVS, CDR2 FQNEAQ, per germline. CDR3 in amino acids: CASSPLSSEKLFF. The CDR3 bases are TGTGCCAGCAGCCCCCTTTCCTCAGAAAAACTGTTTTTT.

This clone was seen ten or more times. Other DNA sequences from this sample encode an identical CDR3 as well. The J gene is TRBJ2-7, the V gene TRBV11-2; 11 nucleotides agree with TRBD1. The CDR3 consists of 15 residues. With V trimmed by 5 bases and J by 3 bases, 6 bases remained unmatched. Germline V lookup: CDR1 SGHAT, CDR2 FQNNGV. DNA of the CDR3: TGTGCCAGCAGCCGAACGGGACAGGGGGGCTACGAGCAGTACTTC. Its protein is CASSRTGQGGYEQYF.

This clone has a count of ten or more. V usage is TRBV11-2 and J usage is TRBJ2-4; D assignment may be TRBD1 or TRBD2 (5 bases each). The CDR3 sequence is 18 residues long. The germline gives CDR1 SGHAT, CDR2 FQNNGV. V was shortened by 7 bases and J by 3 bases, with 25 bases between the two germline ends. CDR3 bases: TGTGCCAGCACCCTCCGGATAGGACTTCTTGGGGGCAAAAACATTCAGTACTTC. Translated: CASTLRIGLLGGKNIQYF.

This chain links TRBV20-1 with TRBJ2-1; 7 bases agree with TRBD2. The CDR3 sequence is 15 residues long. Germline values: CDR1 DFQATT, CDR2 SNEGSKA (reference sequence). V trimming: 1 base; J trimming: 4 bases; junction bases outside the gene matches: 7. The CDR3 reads CSARGASGPYNEQFF. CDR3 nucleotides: TGCAGTGCTAGAGGGGCTAGCGGTCCTTACAATGAGCAGTTCTTC.

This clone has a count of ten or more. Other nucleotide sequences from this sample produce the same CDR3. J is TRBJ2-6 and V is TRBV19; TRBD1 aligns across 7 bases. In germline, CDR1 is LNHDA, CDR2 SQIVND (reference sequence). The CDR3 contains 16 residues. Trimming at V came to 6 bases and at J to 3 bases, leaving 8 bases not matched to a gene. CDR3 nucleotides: TGTGCCAGTAGACCACAGGGGCCAGGTGGGGCCAACGTCCTGACTTTC. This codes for CASRPQGPGGANVLTF.

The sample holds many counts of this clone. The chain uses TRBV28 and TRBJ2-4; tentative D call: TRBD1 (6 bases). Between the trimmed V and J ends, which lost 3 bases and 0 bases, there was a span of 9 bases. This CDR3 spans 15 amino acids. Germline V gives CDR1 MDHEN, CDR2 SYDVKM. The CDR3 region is CASSLWGLAKNIQYF. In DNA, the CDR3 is TGTGCCAGCAGTTTGTGGGGGCTAGCCAAAAACATTCAGTACTTC. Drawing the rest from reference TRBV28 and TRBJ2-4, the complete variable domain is DVKVTQSSRYLVKRTGEKVFLECVQDMDHENMFWYRQDPGLGLRLIYFSYDVKMKEKGDIPEGYSVSREKKERFSLILESASTNQTSMYLCASSLWGLAKNIQYFGAGTRLSVL.

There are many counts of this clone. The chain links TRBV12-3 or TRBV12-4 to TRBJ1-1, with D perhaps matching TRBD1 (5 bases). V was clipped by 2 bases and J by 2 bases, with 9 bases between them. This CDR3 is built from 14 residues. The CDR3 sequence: CASSLSGGNTEAFF. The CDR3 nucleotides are TGTGCCAGCAGTTTAAGCGGGGGAAACACTGAAGCTTTCTTT.

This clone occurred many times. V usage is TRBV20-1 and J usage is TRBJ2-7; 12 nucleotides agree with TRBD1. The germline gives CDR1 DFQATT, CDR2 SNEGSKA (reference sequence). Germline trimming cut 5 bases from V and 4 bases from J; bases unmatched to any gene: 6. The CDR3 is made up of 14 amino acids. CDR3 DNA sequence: TGCAGTGCTCAAGGGGACAGGGGGCGTTACGAGCAGTACTTC. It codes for CSAQGDRGRYEQYF.